This TCR beta chain derives from a study of blood T cell repertoires in COVID-19. Study context: Researchers got acute and convalescent COVID-19 samples from the United States, Italy and Spain. In each case, the material was cDNA or gDNA derived from T cells, B-cell-depleted T cells, or PBMCs.

The CDR3 is 15 amino acids. Trimming shortened V by 7 bases and J by 4 bases, and 16 bases separated the two germline ends. Germline loops: CDR1 SGHTA, CDR2 FQGNSA. In the authors' methods: Quantification of nucleated cells was approximated via reference gene primer amplification. The assay was immunoSEQ multiplex PCR, and TCRdb's table has in-frame clones only and misses some. Clone size and V and J calls were adopted from that table, with D and trimming inferred from the DNA. Here the sample spans under 85,000 clones, roughly 85% being singletons. This chain joins TRBV7-2 and TRBJ2-2; D perhaps matches TRBD2 (6 bases). Sequencing was carried out using peripheral blood. The receptor comes from an elderly man with acute or convalescent COVID-19. In nucleotides, the CDR3 is TGTGCCAGCAACAAAGGGAGGTCGGGCACCGGGGAGCTGTTTTTT. It specifies CASNKGRSGTGELFF.